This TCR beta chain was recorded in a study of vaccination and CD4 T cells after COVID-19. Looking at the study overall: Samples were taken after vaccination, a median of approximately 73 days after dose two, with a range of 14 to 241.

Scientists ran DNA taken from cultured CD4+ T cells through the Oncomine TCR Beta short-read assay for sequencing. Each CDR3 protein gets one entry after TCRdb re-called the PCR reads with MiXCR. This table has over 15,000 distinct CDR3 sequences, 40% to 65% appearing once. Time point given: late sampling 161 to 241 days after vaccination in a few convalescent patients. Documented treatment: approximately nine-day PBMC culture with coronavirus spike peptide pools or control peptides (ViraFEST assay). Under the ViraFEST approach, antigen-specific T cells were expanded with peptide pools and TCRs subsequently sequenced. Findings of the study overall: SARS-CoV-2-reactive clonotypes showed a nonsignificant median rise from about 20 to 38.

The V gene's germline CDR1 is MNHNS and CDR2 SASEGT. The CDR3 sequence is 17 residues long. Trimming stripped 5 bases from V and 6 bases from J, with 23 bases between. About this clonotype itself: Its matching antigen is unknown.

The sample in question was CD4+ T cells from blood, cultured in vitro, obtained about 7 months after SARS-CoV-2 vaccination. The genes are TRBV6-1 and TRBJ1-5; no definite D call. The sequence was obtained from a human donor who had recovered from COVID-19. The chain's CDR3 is CASSRRAREPSSQPQHF. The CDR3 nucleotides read TGTGCCAGCAGTAGAAGGGCCCGGGAGCCAAGTTCTCAGCCCCAGCATTTT.